A single sample gave rise to the 20 T cell receptor beta chains below, sequenced in a study of shared clonotypes between healthy human individuals. Some clones are missing from TCRdb's copy, which holds only in-frame ones; the method was immunoSEQ multiplex PCR. The sample lists about 960,000 clones, over 75% occurring once. Sequencing was carried out using memory CD4+ T cells sorted from blood. Subset in this sample: CD45RA-negative fraction. The source of these receptors is a man between 18 and 29 years old in good health.

This clone was counted a few times. The same CDR3 arises from other DNA sequences in this sample as well. This chain links TRBV7-2 with TRBJ1-5, with a tentative D call TRBD1 (6 bases). The CDR3 spans 16 residues. Germline V CDR1 and CDR2: SGHTA, FQGNSA. Trimming pared 1 base from V and 3 bases from J, leaving 13 bases between. Here the CDR3 DNA reads TGTGCCAGCAGCTTAGTAGGGGGGGGATCCAATCAGCCCCAGCATTTT. This codes for CASSLVGGGSNQPQHF.

The CDR3 loop reads CASSPRLADEQYF. The CDR3 DNA sequence: TGTGCCAGCAGCCCAAGACTAGCCGACGAGCAGTACTTC. This rearrangement joins TRBV7-2 to TRBJ2-7; 7 nucleotides agree with TRBD2. The CDR3 is made up of 13 amino acids. V was clipped by 5 bases and J by 5 bases; unmatched bases: 6. From germline, CDR1 is SGHTA and CDR2 FQGNSA.

In the case of this clone: This specimen includes other DNA sequences encoding the same CDR3. The V call is TRBV5-4, the J call TRBJ2-1; perhaps TRBD1 as D (6 bases). This CDR3 is built from 14 residues. From germline, CDR1 is SGHNT and CDR2 YYREEE (reference sequence). Deletions cut 3 bases from V and 3 bases from J, with 10 bases between. CDR3 coding DNA: TGTGCCAGCAGCTCAGGACAGATCTACAATGAGCAGTTCTTC. Its translation is CASSSGQIYNEQFF.

The V call is TRBV6-6, the J call TRBJ1-5, with 8 nucleotides matching TRBD1. CDR3 length: 14 residues. The junction had 9 bases not matched to a gene; V was cut back by 6 bases and J by 8 bases. In germline, CDR1 is MNHNY, CDR2 SVGAGI (reference sequence). CDR3 sequence (DNA): TGTGCCAGCAGGACCGGACAGGGCCTTAAGCCCCAGCATTTT. Protein product: CASRTGQGLKPQHF.

This clone was counted a few times. This chain joins TRBV27 and TRBJ2-1, with D possibly matching TRBD2 (7 bases). This CDR3 has 22 residues. Trimming cost V 3 bases and J 0 bases, with 30 bases left between them. Germline loops: CDR1 MNHEY, CDR2 SMNVEV (reference sequence). CDR3 in amino acids: CASSFRALSGGHAPHSYNEQFF. In DNA form, the CDR3 reads TGTGCCAGCAGTTTCCGAGCTCTATCCGGGGGGCACGCCCCTCACTCCTACAATGAGCAGTTCTTC.

This rearrangement joins TRBV7-2 to TRBJ2-2; no definite D call. The CDR3 is 14 residues long. CDR1 and CDR2 (germline): SGHTA, FQGNSA. Trimming took off 5 bases at V and 3 bases at J, with 10 bases between the two ends. The CDR3, as DNA: TGTGCCAGCAGCCCCCAACAGCACACCGGGGAGCTGTTTTTT. It specifies CASSPQQHTGELFF.

The rearrangement joins TRBV7-9 to TRBJ2-3, with a possible D match to TRBD1 (5 bases). The CDR3 extends over 16 amino acids. CDR1 and CDR2 (germline): SEHNR, FQNEAQ (reference sequence). With 1 base removed from V and 3 bases from J, the gap between germline ends came to 14 bases. The CDR3 coding sequence is TGTGCCAGCAGCTTAGGTGGTGTGGGGCTAACAGATACGCAGTATTTT. Translated: CASSLGGVGLTDTQYF. The full variable domain, rest sourced from reference TRBV7-9 and TRBJ2-3, is DTGVSQNPRHKITKRGQNVTFRCDPISEHNRLYWYRQTLGQGPEFLTYFQNEAQLEKSRLLSDRFSAERPKGSFSTLEIQRTEQGDSAMYLCASSLGGVGLTDTQYFGPGTRLTVL.

The CDR3 reads CSASGAYGYTF. The CDR3 DNA reads as TGCAGTGCTTCGGGCGCCTATGGCTACACCTTC. The V call is TRBV20-1, the J call TRBJ1-2; D uncertain. V was cut by 5 bases and J by 4 bases, with 8 bases left in between. Germline lookup yields CDR1 DFQATT and CDR2 SNEGSKA (reference sequence). This CDR3 comprises 11 residues.

J is TRBJ2-1 and V is TRBV7-2; TRBD2 matches 10 bases. The CDR3 is made up of 16 amino acids. Losses at the gene ends were 0 bases for V and 4 bases for J; bases not matched to a gene: 3. Germline V gives CDR1 SGHTA, CDR2 FQGNSA. The CDR3 DNA sequence: TGTGCCAGCAGCTTAGCGGAAGCGGGGGGGTACAATGAGCAGTTCTTC. The encoded protein is CASSLAEAGGYNEQFF. Together with reference TRBV7-2 and TRBJ2-1, the CDR3 gives the full variable domain: GAGVSQSPSNKVTEKGKDVELRCDPISGHTALYWYRQSLGQGLEFLIYFQGNSAPDKSGLPSDRFSAERTGGSVSTLTIQRTQQEDSAVYLCASSLAEAGGYNEQFFGPGTRLTVL.

In this sample, this clone turned up a few times. The V gene is TRBV6-6, the J gene TRBJ2-2; 10 bases map to TRBD2. The CDR3 has 15 residues. CDR1 and CDR2 (germline): MNHNY, SVGAGI (reference sequence). Trimming took 7 bases from V and 1 from J; bases not matched to a gene: 3. The DNA of the CDR3 is TGTGCCAGCATCATAGCGGGAGGGAACACCGGGGAGCTGTTTTTT. Its protein product is CASIIAGGNTGELFF.

The chain joins TRBV21-1 to TRBJ1-1. TRBV21-1 corresponds to a pseudogene. The CDR3 totals 17 residues. This chain's CDR3 is CASSKLQEGKGNTEAFF. CDR3 DNA: TGTGCCAGCAGCAAACTTCAGGAGGGTAAGGGGAACACTGAAGCTTTCTTT.

V gene TRBV5-6 combines with J gene TRBJ1-1; D remains unclear. Germline V gene lookup returns CDR1 SGHDT and CDR2 YYEEEE. Trimming took 3 bases from V and 11 from J, leaving 23 bases between them. The CDR3 sequence is 15 residues long. CDR3 DNA: TGTGCCAGCAGCTCACCGGGCGGCCCCAAAGGGAAGGCTTTCTTT. It is translated as CASSSPGGPKGKAFF.

V is TRBV30 and J is TRBJ1-5; 7 nucleotides align to TRBD1. The V gene end was trimmed by 0 bases and the J gene end by 4 bases; junction bases not matched to a gene: 6. Germline V lookup: CDR1 GTSNPN, CDR2 SVGIG (reference sequence). The CDR3 has 15 amino acids. The CDR3 sequence is CAWSVGQGGNQPQHF. CDR3 nucleotides: TGTGCCTGGAGTGTAGGGCAGGGGGGAAATCAGCCCCAGCATTTT.

On this clone: Other DNA variants within this sample encode the same CDR3. The chain links TRBV27 to TRBJ2-3, with 9 bases matching TRBD2. Germline CDR1 reads MNHEY; CDR2 reads SMNVEV (reference sequence). The CDR3 loop spans 15 amino acids. With V trimmed by 2 bases and J by 1 base, 1 base remained unmatched. The CDR3 DNA follows: TGTGCCAGCAGTTTAGGCGGGGGGGGCACAGATACGCAGTATTTT. Its protein product is CASSLGGGGTDTQYF.

In regard to this clone: Distinct nucleotide sequences in the sample also encode this CDR3. This sequence joins TRBV5-6 and TRBJ2-7; 8 bases align to TRBD2. The CDR3 runs to 14 residues. CDR1 is SGHDT and CDR2 is YYEEEE in the germline V gene. Trimming took 0 bases from V and 1 from J; bases not matched to a gene: 0. In nucleotides, the CDR3 is TGTGCCAGCAGCTTGGCGGGGGGGTCCTACGAGCAGTACTTC. Amino acids: CASSLAGGSYEQYF.

The gene calls are TRBV14 and TRBJ1-2; D gene unclear. The germline V and J ends were trimmed by 3 bases and 4 bases, with 9 bases remaining between them. The CDR3 length is 13 residues. Per the germline V gene, CDR1 is SGHDN and CDR2 is FVKESK. The CDR3, as DNA: TGTGCCAGCAGCCAGGGCGGTCCCTATGGCTACACCTTC. Its translation: CASSQGGPYGYTF.

The rearrangement links TRBV11-2 to TRBJ1-4; D unresolved. Per the germline V gene, CDR1 is SGHAT and CDR2 is FQNNGV. V gave up 3 bases and J gave up 5 bases, with 13 bases separating them. The CDR3 has 15 amino acids. CDR3 region: CASSLTGPTNEKLFF. Here the CDR3 DNA reads TGTGCCAGCAGCTTGACCGGGCCTACGAATGAAAAACTGTTTTTT. The full variable domain, in which reference TRBV11-2 and TRBJ1-4 provide the parts outside the CDR3, is EAGVAQSPRYKIIEKRQSVAFWCNPISGHATLYWYQQILGQGPKLLIQFQNNGVVDDSQLPKDRFSAERLKGVDSTLKIQPAKLEDSAVYLCASSLTGPTNEKLFFGSGTQLSVL.

The chain is built from TRBV9 and TRBJ2-7, with D unresolved. Germline V gene lookup returns CDR1 SGDLS and CDR2 YYNGEE. The CDR3 covers 14 residues. Trimming stripped 0 bases from V and 2 bases from J, with 9 bases between. This CDR3 is CASSVGVIPYEQYF. CDR3 DNA: TGTGCCAGCAGCGTAGGAGTAATTCCCTACGAGCAGTACTTC.

The rearrangement joins TRBV18 to TRBJ2-1, with 10 bases identical to TRBD2. CDR3 length: 16 residues. CDR1 is KGHSH, CDR2 LQKENI, per germline. J gave up 6 bases and V 3 bases, and 8 bases lay outside the gene matches. The CDR3 protein is CASSPFTSGAINEQFF. The CDR3 DNA follows: TGTGCCAGCTCACCCTTCACTAGCGGGGCTATCAATGAGCAGTTCTTC. The whole variable domain, remainder taken from reference TRBV18 and TRBJ2-1, is NAGVMQNPRHLVRRRGQEARLRCSPMKGHSHVYWYRQLPEEGLKFMVYLQKENIIDESGMPKERFSAEFPKEGPSILRIQQVVRGDSAAYFCASSPFTSGAINEQFFGPGTRLTVL.

The J gene is TRBJ2-7, the V gene TRBV27; D possibly corresponds to TRBD2 (5 bases). The CDR3 contains 16 residues. Germline CDR1 and CDR2: MNHEY and SMNVEV (reference sequence). V lost 3 bases to trimming and J lost 2 bases, with 17 bases between them. The CDR3 is CASSFRGYLGTYEQYF. CDR3 nucleotide sequence: TGTGCCAGCAGTTTTCGGGGATATCTCGGGACCTACGAGCAGTACTTC.